The 20 T cell receptor beta chains reported below all come from one sample, sequenced in a study of blood T cell repertoires in COVID-19. The table came from immunoSEQ multiplex PCR; TCRdb's copy has only in-frame clones and leaves some out. This sample has roughly 280,000 clones; roughly 88% occur once, and the top ten carry more than 9.5%. Sequences were obtained from peripheral blood. Receptors were obtained from a woman aged 70-85 years with acute or convalescent COVID-19.

The J gene is TRBJ2-3, the V gene TRBV7-9; maybe TRBD1 (5 bases). The CDR3 loop spans 15 amino acids. Deletions cut 5 bases from V and 4 bases from J, with 16 bases between. Looked up from germline, CDR1 is SEHNR and CDR2 is FQNEAQ (reference sequence). Written as DNA, the CDR3 is TGTGCCAGCAGCCCACCTTGGCAGGGTGCAGATACGCAGTATTTT. Its protein is CASSPPWQGADTQYF.

This chain joins TRBV23-1 and TRBJ2-1; D gene ambiguous. TRBV23-1 is identified as an open reading frame with a role that is uncertain. With 1 base removed from V and 4 bases from J, the gap between germline ends came to 8 bases. This CDR3 is 14 amino acids long. The CDR3 nucleotides are TGCGCCAGCAGTCAATTCCTGGCTTACAATGAGCAGTTCTTC. This sequence encodes CASSQFLAYNEQFF.

This chain uses TRBV27 with TRBJ2-5; D uncertain. This CDR3 region has 15 residues. Germline V gene lookup returns CDR1 MNHEY and CDR2 SMNVEV (reference sequence). V was trimmed by 4 bases and J by 4 bases, leaving 16 bases between them. CDR3 region: CASSSQAGSAETQYF. In nucleotides, the CDR3 is TGTGCCAGCAGTTCCCAGGCCGGCTCGGCAGAGACCCAGTACTTC.

The V call is TRBV5-1, the J call TRBJ2-3; no clear D gene. Germline V gene sequence: CDR1 SGHRS, CDR2 YFSETQ. The CDR3 totals 14 residues. The V and J ends lost 1 base and 0 bases respectively, with 6 bases between them. DNA of the CDR3: TGCGCCAGCAGCTTGACGGTCAGCACAGATACGCAGTATTTT. This translates into CASSLTVSTDTQYF.

The rearrangement links TRBV9 to TRBJ2-7; 8 nucleotides match TRBD2. V shed 4 bases, J shed 2 bases, and the junction held 8 bases outside the gene matches. CDR1 and CDR2 from the germline V gene are SGDLS and YYNGEE. The CDR3 covers 15 residues. In nucleotides, the CDR3 is TGTGCCAGCAGCCACTCGGCGGGGGGCACCTACGAGCAGTACTTC. Its protein product is CASSHSAGGTYEQYF.

The chain joins TRBV29-1 to TRBJ1-1; D is perhaps TRBD1 (6 bases). Trimming shortened V by 4 bases and J by 1 base, and 10 bases separated the two germline ends. The CDR3 is made up of 13 amino acids. The germline CDR1 and CDR2 sequences are SQVTM and ANQGSEA. CDR3 protein: CSVGRGQNTEAFF. In DNA form, the CDR3 reads TGCAGCGTTGGAAGGGGACAGAACACTGAAGCTTTCTTT.

The V gene is TRBV19, the J gene TRBJ2-5; tentative D call: TRBD1 (6 bases). This CDR3 region has 15 residues. With 5 bases removed from V and 4 bases from J, the gap between germline ends came to 17 bases. The germline V gene has CDR1 LNHDA and CDR2 SQIVND (reference sequence). The CDR3 loop is CASSPTLLGGETQYF. The CDR3 bases are TGTGCCAGTAGTCCAACCCTACTAGGGGGAGAGACCCAGTACTTC.

J is TRBJ1-2 and V is TRBV7-9; tentative D call: TRBD1 (6 bases). With 1 base removed from V and 8 bases from J, the gap between germline ends came to 11 bases. This CDR3 spans 13 amino acids. Germline assignment: CDR1 SEHNR and CDR2 FQNEAQ (reference sequence). The CDR3 protein is CASSLEQGGGYTF. In DNA form, the CDR3 reads TGTGCCAGCAGCTTAGAACAGGGTGGGGGCTACACCTTC.

The chain joins TRBV9 to TRBJ2-2; tentative D call: TRBD1 (5 bases). Germline CDR1 and CDR2: SGDLS and YYNGEE. The CDR3 has 16 residues. The V gene lost 2 bases and the J gene lost 0 bases, with 11 bases spanning the gap. The CDR3 is CASSVGQTANTGELFF. The CDR3 bases are TGTGCCAGCAGCGTCGGACAAACTGCGAACACCGGGGAGCTGTTTTTT. Full variable domain (rest looked up from reference TRBV9 and TRBJ2-2): DSGVTQTPKHLITATGQRVTLRCSPRSGDLSVYWYQQSLDQGLQFLIQYYNGEERAKGNILERFSAQQFPDLHSELNLSSLELGDSALYFCASSVGQTANTGELFFGEGSRLTVL.

This clone showed up just once. The chain employs TRBV7-2 and TRBJ2-1; 8 positions agree with TRBD1. The ends lost 2 bases at V and 5 bases at J; junction bases unmatched: 2. This CDR3 contains 14 residues. Germline V gene sequence: CDR1 SGHTA, CDR2 FQGNSA. The CDR3 protein is CASSLQGANNEQFF. The CDR3 DNA is TGTGCCAGCAGCTTACAGGGGGCAAACAATGAGCAGTTCTTC.

This sequence joins TRBV7-9 and TRBJ1-2; TRBD1 agrees at 8 bases. The CDR3 is 18 residues long. V lost 5 bases and J lost 0; bases outside the gene matches: 14. CDR1 and CDR2 (germline): SEHNR, FQNEAQ (reference sequence). The CDR3 DNA reads as TGTGCCAGCAGCCCCAGCCCCTCTCCGACAGGGGCTAACTATGGCTACACCTTC. The encoded protein is CASSPSPSPTGANYGYTF. Based on the CDR3 plus reference TRBV7-9 and TRBJ1-2, the full variable domain is DTGVSQNPRHKITKRGQNVTFRCDPISEHNRLYWYRQTLGQGPEFLTYFQNEAQLEKSRLLSDRFSAERPKGSFSTLEIQRTEQGDSAMYLCASSPSPSPTGANYGYTFGSGTRLTVV.

The gene calls are TRBV30 and TRBJ2-3, with D uncertain. Germline V CDR1 and CDR2: GTSNPN, SVGIG (reference sequence). V lost 0 bases and J lost 4, with 11 bases in between. This CDR3 has 14 residues. CDR3 nucleotides: TGTGCCTGGAGTGTAGACCCAGGTCCAGATACGCAGTATTTT. It specifies CAWSVDPGPDTQYF.

CDR3 sequence (DNA): TGTGCCAGCAGCGCCAGGGCGCTACCTAACTATGGCTACACCTTC. This gives the protein CASSARALPNYGYTF. J is TRBJ1-2 and V is TRBV9, with a weak D call TRBD1 (5 bases). V dropped 3 bases and J dropped 0 bases, with 12 bases sitting between them. Germline V gives CDR1 SGDLS, CDR2 YYNGEE. The length of the CDR3 is 15 residues.

The V and J genes are TRBV4-2 and TRBJ1-2; tentatively, D is TRBD1 (6 bases). Per germline, CDR1 LGHNA and CDR2 YNFKEQ. V lost 4 bases and J 6 bases, leaving 15 bases between the germline ends. This CDR3 region has 14 residues. Here the CDR3 DNA reads TGTGCCAGCAGCCGAAATGACAGGAGTGATGGCTACACCTTC. It translates to CASSRNDRSDGYTF.

DNA of the CDR3: TGTGCCAGCAGTCTAGCGGGGGGCCCCTCCTCGGAGCAGTACTTC. Protein product: CASSLAGGPSSEQYF. This chain links TRBV5-6 with TRBJ2-7, with 11 bases identical to TRBD2. The length of the CDR3 is 15 residues. With 5 bases clipped from V and 7 bases from J, the junction kept 11 bases outside the gene matches. Germline V gene data show CDR1 as SGHDT and CDR2 as YYEEEE.

Comments on this clone: Other DNA sequences in the same sample also yield this CDR3. The rearrangement uses TRBV25-1 and TRBJ1-2; no firm D call. The V end was cut by 3 bases, the J end by 0 bases, with 8 bases between. This CDR3 contains 14 residues. Germline CDR1 MGHDK, CDR2 SYGVNS. Here the CDR3 DNA reads TGTGCCAGCAGTGAGAGCGGGACTAACTATGGCTACACCTTC. Translation gives CASSESGTNYGYTF.

The chain has TRBV18 and TRBJ1-6; D not certain. This CDR3 has 12 amino acids. Trimming took off 3 bases at V and 11 bases at J, with 8 bases between the two ends. Per germline, CDR1 KGHSH and CDR2 LQKENI. The CDR3 spells CASSPGGAPLHF. The DNA of the CDR3 is TGTGCCAGCTCACCGGGAGGTGCACCCCTCCACTTT.

This chain links TRBV20-1 with TRBJ1-1, with TRBD1 matching 8 bases. There are 17 residues in the CDR3. J gave up 1 base and V 3 bases, and 13 bases lay outside the gene matches. From germline, CDR1 is DFQATT and CDR2 SNEGSKA (reference sequence). The CDR3 coding sequence is TGCAGTGCTAGTAAAAGGGACAGGAGGGCCTCGAACACTGAAGCTTTCTTT. Translated, it gives CSASKRDRRASNTEAFF.

In its sample, this clone was seen once. The same CDR3 is also encoded by other DNA sequences in this sample. The genes are TRBV18 and TRBJ1-1; no firm D call. The CDR3 runs to 13 residues. CDR1 is KGHSH, CDR2 LQKENI, per germline. Trimming removed 6 bases from V and 5 bases from J, with 13 bases in between. CDR3 DNA: TGTGCCAGCTCGCCCTTACGAGGGACTGAAGCTTTCTTT. As protein: CASSPLRGTEAFF.

The CDR3 protein is CARTGLAFSYEQYF. CDR3 coding DNA: TGTGCCAGAACGGGACTAGCCTTCTCCTACGAGCAGTACTTC. The chain uses TRBV6-5 and TRBJ2-7, with 9 bases fitting TRBD2. Germline V gene data show CDR1 as MNHEY and CDR2 as SVGAGI. V dropped 9 bases and J dropped 0; count of bases not matched to a gene: 6. The CDR3 loop spans 14 amino acids.